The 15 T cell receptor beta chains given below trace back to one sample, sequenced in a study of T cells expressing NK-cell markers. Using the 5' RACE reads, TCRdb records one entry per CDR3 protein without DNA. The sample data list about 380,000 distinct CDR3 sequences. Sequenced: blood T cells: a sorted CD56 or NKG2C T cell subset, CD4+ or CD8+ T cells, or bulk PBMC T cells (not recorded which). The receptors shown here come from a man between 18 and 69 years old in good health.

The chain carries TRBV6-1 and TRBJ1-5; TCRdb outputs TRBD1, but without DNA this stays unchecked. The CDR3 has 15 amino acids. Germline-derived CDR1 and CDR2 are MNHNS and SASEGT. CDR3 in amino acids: CASRTGRGDNQPQHF.

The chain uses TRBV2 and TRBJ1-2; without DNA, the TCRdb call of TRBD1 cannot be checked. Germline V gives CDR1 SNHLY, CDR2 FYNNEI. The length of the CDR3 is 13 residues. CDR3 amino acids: CASSASYRGSYTF.

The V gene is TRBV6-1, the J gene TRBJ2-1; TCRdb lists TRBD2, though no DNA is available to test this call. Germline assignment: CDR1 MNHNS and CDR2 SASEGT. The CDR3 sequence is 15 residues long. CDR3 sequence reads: CASSRPRTSYNEQFF.

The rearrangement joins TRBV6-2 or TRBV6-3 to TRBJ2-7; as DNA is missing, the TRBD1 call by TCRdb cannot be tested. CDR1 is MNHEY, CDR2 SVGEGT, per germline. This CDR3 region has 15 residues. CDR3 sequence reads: CASSYGDRGHYEQYF.

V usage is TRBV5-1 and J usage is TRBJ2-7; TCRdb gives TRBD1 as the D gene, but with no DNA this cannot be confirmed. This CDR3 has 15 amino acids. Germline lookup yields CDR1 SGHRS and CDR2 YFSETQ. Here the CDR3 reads CASSLEGPRTYEQYF.

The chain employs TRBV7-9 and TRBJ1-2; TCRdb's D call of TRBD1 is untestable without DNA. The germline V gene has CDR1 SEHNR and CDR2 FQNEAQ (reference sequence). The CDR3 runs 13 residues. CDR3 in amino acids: CASSRTGGQGYTF.

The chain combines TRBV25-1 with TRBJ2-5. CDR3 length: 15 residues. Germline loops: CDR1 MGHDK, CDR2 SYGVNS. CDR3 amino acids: CASSEFGGRKETQYF.

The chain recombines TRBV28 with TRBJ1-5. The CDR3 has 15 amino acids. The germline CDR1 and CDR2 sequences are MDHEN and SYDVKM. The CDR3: CASNGVEGSNQPQHF.

This CDR3 reads CASSLTGTAPGYGYTF. The chain couples TRBV27 to TRBJ1-2; TCRdb returns TRBD1, unconfirmable since there is no DNA. Looked up from germline, CDR1 is MNHEY and CDR2 is SMNVEV (reference sequence). The CDR3 runs to 16 residues.

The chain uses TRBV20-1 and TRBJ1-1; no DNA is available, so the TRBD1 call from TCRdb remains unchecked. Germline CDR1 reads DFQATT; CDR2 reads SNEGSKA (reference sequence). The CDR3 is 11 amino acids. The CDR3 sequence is CSASRVGGAFF.

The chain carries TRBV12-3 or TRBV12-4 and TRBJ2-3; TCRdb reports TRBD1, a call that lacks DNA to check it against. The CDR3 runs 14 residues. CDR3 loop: CASSKRGYTDTQYF.

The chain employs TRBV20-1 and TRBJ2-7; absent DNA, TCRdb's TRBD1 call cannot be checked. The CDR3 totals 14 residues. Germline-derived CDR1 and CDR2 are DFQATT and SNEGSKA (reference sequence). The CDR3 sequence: CSAEDRAVNYEQYF.

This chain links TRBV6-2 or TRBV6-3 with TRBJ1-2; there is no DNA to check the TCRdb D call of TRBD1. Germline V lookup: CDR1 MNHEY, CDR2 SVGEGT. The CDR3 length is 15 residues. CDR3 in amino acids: CASTTTGGRPYGYTF.

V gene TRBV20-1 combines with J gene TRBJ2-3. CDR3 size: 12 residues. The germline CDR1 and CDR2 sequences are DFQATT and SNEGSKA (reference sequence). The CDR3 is CSATTSSDTQYF.

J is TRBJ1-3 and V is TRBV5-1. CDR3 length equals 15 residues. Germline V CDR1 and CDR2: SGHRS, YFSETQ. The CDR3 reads CASCRTFNSGNTIYF.